This TCR beta chain came from a study of cytomegalovirus exposure and HLA in healthy donors. Overall study results and limits: CMV antigen specificity was confirmed in vitro for three CMV-associated chains. The authors judged a highly shared variant cluster likely a sequencing artifact. According to the study, 160 or so TCR beta chains were cytomegalovirus-associated. Prior analysis indicated that the majority of TCR beta V segments exhibited productivity approximately 87% or approximately 30% of the time.

This clone was recorded only once. What it binds is unknown. The CDR3 runs 15 residues. The germline gives CDR1 MNHEY, CDR2 SVGAGI. V shed 5 bases and J shed 0 bases, with 8 bases lying between them. Both 60 Vbeta primers and 13 Jbeta primers went into the PCR. Some clones are missing from TCRdb's copy, which holds only in-frame ones; the method was immunoSEQ multiplex PCR. The top ten hold around 1.4% of the sample, which has about 160,000 clones, almost 80% seen once. Sequencing was done on a sample of PBMCs. The sequence derives from a male donor in good health and CMV-seronegative. The chain recombines TRBV6-5 with TRBJ1-6, with unresolved D. In nucleotides, the CDR3 is TGTGCCAGCAGTCCGTCGAGCTCCTATAATTCACCCCTCCACTTT. This encodes CASSPSSSYNSPLHF.